Sequencing of this T cell receptor beta chain was carried out in a study of shared clonotypes between healthy human individuals. Original methodology: Junction-only sequences without quality scores were provided by ImmunoSEQ, so filtering was different. Here immunoSEQ multiplex PCR was the method, and the copy in TCRdb shows in-frame clones only, minus some. V and J calls and clone size are given by that table; D and trimming were obtained from the DNA. The sample lists about 490,000 clones; around three quarters were seen once. Looked up from germline, CDR1 is MNHNS and CDR2 is SASEGT. Germline trimming cut 9 bases from V and 3 bases from J; bases unmatched to any gene: 12. This CDR3 comprises 15 residues.

V gene TRBV6-1 combines with J gene TRBJ1-2; TRBD1 aligns across 8 bases. The source is a woman aged 40-49 years in good health. Some clones in this sample may be carry-over from other donors' samples. The sample consisted of PBMCs. The CDR3 sequence: CASAAGGWGDYGYTF. The CDR3 nucleotides are TGTGCCAGTGCTGCAGGGGGCTGGGGGGACTATGGCTACACCTTC.